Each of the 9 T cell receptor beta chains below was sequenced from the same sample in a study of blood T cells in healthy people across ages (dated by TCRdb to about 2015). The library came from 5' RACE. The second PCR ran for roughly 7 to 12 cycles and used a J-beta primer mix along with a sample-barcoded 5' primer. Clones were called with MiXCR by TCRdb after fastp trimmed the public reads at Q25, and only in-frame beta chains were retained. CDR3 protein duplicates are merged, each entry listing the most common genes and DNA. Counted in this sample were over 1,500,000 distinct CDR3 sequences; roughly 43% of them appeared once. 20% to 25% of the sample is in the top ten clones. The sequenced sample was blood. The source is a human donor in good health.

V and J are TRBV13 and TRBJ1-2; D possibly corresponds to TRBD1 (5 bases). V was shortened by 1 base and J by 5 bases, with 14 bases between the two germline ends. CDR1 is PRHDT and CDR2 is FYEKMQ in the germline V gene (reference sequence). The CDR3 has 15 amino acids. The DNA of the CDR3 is TGTGCCAGCAGCTTAGAGTCATGGGGGACGTATGGCTACACCTTC. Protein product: CASSLESWGTYGYTF.

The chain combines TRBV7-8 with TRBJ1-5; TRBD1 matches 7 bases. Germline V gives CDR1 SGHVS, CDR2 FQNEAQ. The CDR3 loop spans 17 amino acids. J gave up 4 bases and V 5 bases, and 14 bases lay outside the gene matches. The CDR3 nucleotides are TGTGCCAGCAGCCCGAGGGGGCTTAAGGACATTAATCAGCCCCAGCATTTT. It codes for CASSPRGLKDINQPQHF.

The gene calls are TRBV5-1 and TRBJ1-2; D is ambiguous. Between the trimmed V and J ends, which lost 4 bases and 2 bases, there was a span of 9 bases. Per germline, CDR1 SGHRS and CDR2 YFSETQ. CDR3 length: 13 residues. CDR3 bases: TGCGCCAGCAGCCCTTTGGAAAACTATGGCTACACCTTC. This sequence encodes CASSPLENYGYTF.

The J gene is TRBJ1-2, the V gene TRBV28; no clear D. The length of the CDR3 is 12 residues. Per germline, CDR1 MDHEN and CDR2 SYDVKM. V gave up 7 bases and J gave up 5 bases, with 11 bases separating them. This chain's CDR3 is CASTGVGYGYTF. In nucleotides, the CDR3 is TGTGCCAGCACAGGAGTTGGATATGGCTACACCTTC.

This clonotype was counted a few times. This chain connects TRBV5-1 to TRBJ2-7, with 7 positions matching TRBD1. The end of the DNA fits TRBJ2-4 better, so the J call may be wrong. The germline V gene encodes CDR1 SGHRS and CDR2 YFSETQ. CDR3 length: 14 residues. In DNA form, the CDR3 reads TGCGCCAGCAGCGATAGACAGGGTGTTGACATTCAGTACTTC. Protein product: CASSDRQGVDIQYF.

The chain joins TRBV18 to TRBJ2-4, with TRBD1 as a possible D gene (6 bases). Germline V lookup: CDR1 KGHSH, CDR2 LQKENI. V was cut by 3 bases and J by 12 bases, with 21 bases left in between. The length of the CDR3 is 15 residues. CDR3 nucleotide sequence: TGTGCCAGCTCACCGTACAGGGACCTCTACTACGATCAGTACTTC. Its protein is CASSPYRDLYYDQYF.

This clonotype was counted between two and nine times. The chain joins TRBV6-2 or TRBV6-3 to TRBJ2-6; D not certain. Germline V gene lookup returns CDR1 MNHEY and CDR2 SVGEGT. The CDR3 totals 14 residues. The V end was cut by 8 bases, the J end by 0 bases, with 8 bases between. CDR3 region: CASASASGANVLTF. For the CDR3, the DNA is TGTGCCAGCGCCTCGGCCTCTGGGGCCAACGTCCTGACTTTC.

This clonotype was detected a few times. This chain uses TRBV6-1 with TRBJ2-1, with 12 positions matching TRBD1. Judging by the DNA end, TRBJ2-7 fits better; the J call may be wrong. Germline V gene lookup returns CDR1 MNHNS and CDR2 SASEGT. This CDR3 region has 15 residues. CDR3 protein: CASSQGQGAYNEQYF. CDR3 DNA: TGTGCCAGCAGCCAGGGACAGGGGGCCTACAATGAGCAGTACTTC.

Written as DNA, the CDR3 is TGTGCCAGCAGCGGGGGGATATCATCATCGACAGACTATGGCTACACCTTC. It yields the protein CASSGGISSSTDYGYTF. The rearrangement links TRBV11-2 to TRBJ1-2, with D perhaps TRBD1 (5 bases). The CDR3 has 17 residues. V lost 5 bases, J lost 3 bases, and 22 bases lay in between. Per the germline V gene, CDR1 is SGHAT and CDR2 is FQNNGV.